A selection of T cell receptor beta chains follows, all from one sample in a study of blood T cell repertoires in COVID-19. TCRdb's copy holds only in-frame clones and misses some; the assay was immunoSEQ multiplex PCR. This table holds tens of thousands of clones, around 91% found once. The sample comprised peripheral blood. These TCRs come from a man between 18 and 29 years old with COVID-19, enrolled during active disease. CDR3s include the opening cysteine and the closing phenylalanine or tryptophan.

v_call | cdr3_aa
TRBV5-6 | CASSLGDSRNTIYF
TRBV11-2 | CASSLTGRANTGELFF
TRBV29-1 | CSVGPSSAETQYF
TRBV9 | CASSKTGDGNTIYF
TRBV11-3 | CASQRDTGELFF
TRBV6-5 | CASREGRDGNTIYF
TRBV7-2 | CASSSTFGGAPYEQYF
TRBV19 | CAIGQGPEKYF
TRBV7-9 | CASSQKRGTSSYNEQFF
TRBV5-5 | CASRLTGLTDTQYF
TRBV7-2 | CASSLRTGTSGSRYEQYF
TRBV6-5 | CASSYSGTDGETQYF
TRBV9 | CASSSSGEYNSPLHF
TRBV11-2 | CASSLAGTGVMNTEAFF
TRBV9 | CASSAAGGPSHEQYF
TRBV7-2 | CASLGTGPLNYGYTF
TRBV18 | CASSPGEAGQGLEQYF
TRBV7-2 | CASSFRGHFTDTQYF
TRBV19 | CASSVGLAPSYEQYF
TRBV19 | CASARDRSSYEQYF
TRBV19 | CASKTDAGETEAFF
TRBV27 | CASSPTRGPSYEQYF
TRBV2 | CATRGGGKPEAFF
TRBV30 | CAWSGASNYGYTF
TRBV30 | CAWGGASLPVAFF
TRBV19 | CASSRGQETQYF
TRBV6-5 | CASSYRDRAVHEQYF
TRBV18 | CASSPPSLGHGYTF
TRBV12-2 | CASRLARSAGTYEQYF
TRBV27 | CASSLSSGAYNEQFF
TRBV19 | CASSIGSVGGELFF